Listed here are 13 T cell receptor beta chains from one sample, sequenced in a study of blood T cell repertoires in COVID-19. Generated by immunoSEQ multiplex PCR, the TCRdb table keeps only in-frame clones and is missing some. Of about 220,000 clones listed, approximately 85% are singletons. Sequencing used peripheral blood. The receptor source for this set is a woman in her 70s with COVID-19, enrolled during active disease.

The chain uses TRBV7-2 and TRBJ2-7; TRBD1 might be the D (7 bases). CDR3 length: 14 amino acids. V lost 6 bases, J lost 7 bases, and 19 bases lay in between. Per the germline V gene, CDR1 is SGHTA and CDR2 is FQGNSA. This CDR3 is CASSLTGEAVEQYF. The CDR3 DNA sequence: TGTGCCAGCAGTTTAACAGGGGAGGCCGTGGAGCAGTACTTC.

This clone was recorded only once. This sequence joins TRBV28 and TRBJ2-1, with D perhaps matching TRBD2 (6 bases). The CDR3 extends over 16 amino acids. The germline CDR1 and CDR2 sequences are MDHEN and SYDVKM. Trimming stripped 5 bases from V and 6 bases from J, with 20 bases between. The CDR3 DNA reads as TGTGCCAGCAGTACGTTGACTAGTCGAAGGGGCAATGAGCAGTTCTTC. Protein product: CASSTLTSRRGNEQFF. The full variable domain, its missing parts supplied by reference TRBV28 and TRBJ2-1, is DVKVTQSSRYLVKRTGEKVFLECVQDMDHENMFWYRQDPGLGLRLIYFSYDVKMKEKGDIPEGYSVSREKKERFSLILESASTNQTSMYLCASSTLTSRRGNEQFFGPGTRLTVL.

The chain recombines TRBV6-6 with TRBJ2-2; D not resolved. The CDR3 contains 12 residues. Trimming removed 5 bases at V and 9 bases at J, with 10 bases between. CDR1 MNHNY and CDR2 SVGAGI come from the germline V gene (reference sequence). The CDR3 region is CASSLSSRELFF. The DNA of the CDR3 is TGTGCCAGCAGTCTATCGAGCCGGGAGCTGTTTTTT.

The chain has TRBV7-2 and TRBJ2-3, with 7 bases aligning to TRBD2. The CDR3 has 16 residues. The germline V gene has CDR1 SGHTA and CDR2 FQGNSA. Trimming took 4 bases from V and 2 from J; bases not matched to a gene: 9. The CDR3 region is CASSSQAGLSTDTQYF. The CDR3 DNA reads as TGTGCCAGCAGCTCGCAAGCGGGACTTTCCACAGATACGCAGTATTTT.

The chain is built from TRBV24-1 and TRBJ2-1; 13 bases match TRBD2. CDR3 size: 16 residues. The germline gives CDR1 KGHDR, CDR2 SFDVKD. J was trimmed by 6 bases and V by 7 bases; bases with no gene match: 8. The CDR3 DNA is TGTGCCACCAGCGCTGAACTAGCGGGAGGGCGCAATGAGCAGTTCTTC. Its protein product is CATSAELAGGRNEQFF.

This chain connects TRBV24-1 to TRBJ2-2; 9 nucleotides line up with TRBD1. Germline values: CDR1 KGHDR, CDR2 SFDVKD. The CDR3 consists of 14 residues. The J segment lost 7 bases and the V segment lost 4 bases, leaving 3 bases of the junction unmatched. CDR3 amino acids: CATSDPDRGGELFF. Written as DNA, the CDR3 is TGTGCCACCAGTGACCCGGACAGGGGCGGGGAGCTGTTTTTT.

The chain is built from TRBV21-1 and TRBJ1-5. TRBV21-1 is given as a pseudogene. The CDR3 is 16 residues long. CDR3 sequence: CASSKVRRVSNQPQHF. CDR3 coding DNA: TGTGCCAGCAGCAAAGTCCGTCGAGTCAGCAATCAGCCCCAGCATTTT.

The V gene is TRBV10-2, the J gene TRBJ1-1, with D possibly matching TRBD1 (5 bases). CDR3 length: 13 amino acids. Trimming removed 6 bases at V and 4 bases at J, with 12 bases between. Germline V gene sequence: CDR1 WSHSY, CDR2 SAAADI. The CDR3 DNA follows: TGCGCCAGCAGCGCGACAGTCTCCACTGAAGCTTTCTTT. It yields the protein CASSATVSTEAFF.

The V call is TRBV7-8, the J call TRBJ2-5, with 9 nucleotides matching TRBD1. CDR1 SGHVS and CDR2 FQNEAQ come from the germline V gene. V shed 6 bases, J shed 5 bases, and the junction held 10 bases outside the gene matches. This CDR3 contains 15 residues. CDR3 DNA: TGTGCCAGCAGGCCTTGGGACAGGGTTAAGGAGACCCAGTACTTC. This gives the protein CASRPWDRVKETQYF.

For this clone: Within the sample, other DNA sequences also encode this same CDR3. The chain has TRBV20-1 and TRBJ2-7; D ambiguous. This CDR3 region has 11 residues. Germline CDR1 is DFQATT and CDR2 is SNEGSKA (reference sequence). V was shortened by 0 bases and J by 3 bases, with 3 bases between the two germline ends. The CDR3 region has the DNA TGCAGTGCTAGAGACAGCTACGAGCAGTACTTC. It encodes CSARDSYEQYF.

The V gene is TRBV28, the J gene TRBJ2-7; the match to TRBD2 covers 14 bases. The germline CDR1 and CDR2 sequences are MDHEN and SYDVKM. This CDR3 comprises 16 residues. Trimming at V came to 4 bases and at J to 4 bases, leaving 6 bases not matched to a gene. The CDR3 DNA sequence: TGTGCCAGCAGTTCGCCCGGACTAGCGGGAGGTTACGAGCAGTACTTC. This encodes CASSSPGLAGGYEQYF.

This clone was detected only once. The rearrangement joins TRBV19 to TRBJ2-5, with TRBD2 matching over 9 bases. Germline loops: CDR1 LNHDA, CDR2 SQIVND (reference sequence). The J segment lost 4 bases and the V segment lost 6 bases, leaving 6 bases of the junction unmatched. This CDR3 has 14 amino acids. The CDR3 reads CASSGQTSGETQYF. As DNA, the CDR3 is TGTGCCAGTAGCGGTCAGACTAGCGGAGAGACCCAGTACTTC.

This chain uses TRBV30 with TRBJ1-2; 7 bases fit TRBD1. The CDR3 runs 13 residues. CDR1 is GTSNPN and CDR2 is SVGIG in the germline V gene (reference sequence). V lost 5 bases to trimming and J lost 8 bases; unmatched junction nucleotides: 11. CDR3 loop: CAWEPYRGGGYTF. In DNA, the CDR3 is TGTGCCTGGGAACCCTACAGGGGCGGAGGCTACACCTTC. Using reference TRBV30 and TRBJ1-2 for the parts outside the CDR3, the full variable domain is SQTIHQWPATLVQPVGSPLSLECTVEGTSNPNLYWYRQAAGRGLQLLFYSVGIGQISSEVPQNLSASRPQDRQFILSSKKLLLSDSGFYLCAWEPYRGGGYTFGSGTRLTVV.